This passage covers 30 T cell receptor beta chains from one sample sequenced in a study of lymphopenia after photon versus proton radiotherapy. Profiled with immunoSEQ multiplex PCR; TCRdb holds only in-frame clones, not every one. The data hold about 26,000 clones, with around 85% observed a single time. The sequencing here drew on peripheral blood, taken from a patient treated with photon-based radiotherapy. The receptors originated from a man under 40 with gastric cancer.

V and J are TRBV28 and TRBJ2-2; D may be TRBD1 (5 bases). Per the germline V gene, CDR1 is MDHEN and CDR2 is SYDVKM. The germline V and J ends were trimmed by 10 bases and 5 bases, with 14 bases remaining between them. The CDR3 runs 13 residues. CDR3 DNA sequence: TGTGCCATCCAAATTCAGGGAACCGGGGAGCTGTTTTTT. This encodes CAIQIQGTGELFF.

This chain uses TRBV6-5 with TRBJ2-1; the match to TRBD1 covers 9 bases. The length of the CDR3 is 15 residues. Per the germline V gene, CDR1 is MNHEY and CDR2 is SVGAGI. The V segment lost 7 bases and the J segment 0 bases; nucleotides outside the gene matches: 4. The CDR3 DNA follows: TGTGCCAGCACCGCGGACAGGGGCTCCTACAATGAGCAGTTCTTC. It encodes CASTADRGSYNEQFF.

J is TRBJ2-3 and V is TRBV5-6, with 12 bases fitting TRBD2. Losses at the gene ends were 4 bases for V and 0 bases for J; bases not matched to a gene: 6. The CDR3 totals 17 residues. Germline-derived CDR1 and CDR2 are SGHDT and YYEEEE. CDR3 in amino acids: CASSIRLAGASTDTQYF. DNA for the CDR3: TGTGCCAGCAGCATCCGACTAGCGGGGGCTAGCACAGATACGCAGTATTTT.

The count of this clone is one. The rearrangement joins TRBV5-1 to TRBJ2-7; TRBD1 agrees at 11 bases. V shed 4 bases and J 4 bases; nucleotides not matched to a gene: 10. The CDR3 is 16 amino acids. Germline V lookup: CDR1 SGHRS, CDR2 YFSETQ. The CDR3 region has the DNA TGCGCCAGCAGCCCAAGTCGGGACAGGGGGTCTTACGAGCAGTACTTC. Amino acids: CASSPSRDRGSYEQYF.

J is TRBJ1-5 and V is TRBV19; 8 bases match TRBD1. The CDR3 extends over 16 amino acids. The ends lost 5 bases at V and 8 bases at J; junction bases unmatched: 14. Germline V gene sequence: CDR1 LNHDA, CDR2 SQIVND (reference sequence). The CDR3 sequence is CASSPRGFRGQKPQHF. CDR3 bases: TGTGCCAGTAGTCCACGTGGTTTCAGGGGGCAAAAGCCCCAGCATTTT.

CDR3 DNA: TGCGCCAGCATCCAGGGGAGTGGAACGGGAGAGCAGTACTTC. It encodes CASIQGSGTGEQYF. The J gene is TRBJ2-7, the V gene TRBV5-1; TRBD1 might be the D (6 bases). The length of the CDR3 is 14 residues. Germline V gives CDR1 SGHRS, CDR2 YFSETQ. V lost 6 bases and J lost 7, with 20 bases in between.

V is TRBV11-3 and J is TRBJ2-7; D possibly corresponds to TRBD2 (6 bases). V dropped 2 bases and J dropped 3 bases, with 17 bases sitting between them. Germline CDR1 SGHNT, CDR2 YENEEA. The CDR3 has 16 amino acids. The chain's CDR3 is CASSLRGLRANYEQYF. DNA for the CDR3: TGTGCCAGCAGCTTACGGGGACTCCGAGCAAACTACGAGCAGTACTTC.

The chain carries TRBV4-1 and TRBJ1-5, with a tentative D call TRBD1 (5 bases). This CDR3 region has 15 residues. The V gene lost 4 bases and the J gene lost 3 bases, with 13 bases spanning the gap. Germline V lookup: CDR1 MGHRA, CDR2 YSYEKL. CDR3 coding DNA: TGCGCCAGCAGCCCCTCGGGGGGGGACAATCAGCCCCAGCATTTT. Protein product: CASSPSGGDNQPQHF.

V gene TRBV19 combines with J gene TRBJ1-5; possible D gene TRBD1, 5 bases. The V and J ends lost 3 bases and 0 bases respectively, with 9 bases between them. Germline V lookup: CDR1 LNHDA, CDR2 SQIVND (reference sequence). The CDR3 has 15 residues. The CDR3 bases are TGTGCCAGTAGTATGAGGAGGGGTAGCAATCAGCCCCAGCATTTT. Residues: CASSMRRGSNQPQHF. The full variable domain, rest sourced from reference TRBV19 and TRBJ1-5, is DGGITQSPKYLFRKEGQNVTLSCEQNLNHDAMYWYRQDPGQGLRLIYYSQIVNDFQKGDIAEGYSVSREKKESFPLTVTSAQKNPTAFYLCASSMRRGSNQPQHFGDGTRLSIL.

This clone was detected only a few times. The chain uses TRBV7-8 and TRBJ2-7; TRBD2 agrees at 16 bases. Unmatched junction bases numbered 5, after V lost 4 bases and J lost 2 bases. The CDR3 consists of 17 residues. The germline V gene encodes CDR1 SGHVS and CDR2 FQNEAQ. This CDR3 reads CASSSGTSGRAPYEQYF. Here the CDR3 DNA reads TGTGCCAGCAGCTCCGGGACTAGCGGGAGGGCCCCCTACGAGCAGTACTTC.

The V gene is TRBV5-8, the J gene TRBJ2-2, with D perhaps TRBD1 (6 bases). Looked up from germline, CDR1 is SGHTS and CDR2 is YDEGEE. V was trimmed by 7 bases and J by 2 bases, leaving 18 bases between them. The CDR3 has 16 residues. The CDR3 region is CASSSSTDSNTGELFF. DNA for the CDR3: TGTGCCAGCTCAAGTTCGACGGACAGTAACACCGGGGAGCTGTTTTTT.

The gene calls are TRBV6-5 and TRBJ2-5, with a weak D call TRBD1 (5 bases). The V gene's germline CDR1 is MNHEY and CDR2 SVGAGI. V was shortened by 0 bases and J by 3 bases, with 11 bases between the two germline ends. CDR3 size: 15 residues. Here the CDR3 reads CASSYSRQPEETQYF. The CDR3 nucleotides read TGTGCCAGCAGTTACTCTAGACAGCCCGAAGAGACCCAGTACTTC.

The chain joins TRBV9 to TRBJ2-7; no clear D. The CDR3 loop spans 12 amino acids. CDR1 is SGDLS, CDR2 YYNGEE, per germline. The V end was cut by 3 bases, the J end by 3 bases, with 7 bases between. The chain's CDR3 is CASSGRDYEQYF. CDR3 bases: TGTGCCAGCAGCGGAAGGGACTACGAGCAGTACTTC.

V and J are TRBV6-5 and TRBJ2-7; 8 positions match TRBD2. The germline gives CDR1 MNHEY, CDR2 SVGAGI. The CDR3 runs 15 residues. Trimming removed 2 bases from V and 2 bases from J; junction bases left unmatched: 5. The CDR3 DNA follows: TGTGCCAGCAGTTACGGGCGGGAGGTCCCCTACGAGCAGTACTTC. Translating gives CASSYGREVPYEQYF.

The chain uses TRBV7-9 and TRBJ2-7, with 9 nucleotides matching TRBD1. V lost 3 bases and J lost 3; bases outside the gene matches: 3. Germline loops: CDR1 SEHNR, CDR2 FQNEAQ (reference sequence). The CDR3 sequence is 14 residues long. The CDR3 sequence is CASSLATGGYEQYF. The CDR3 coding sequence is TGTGCCAGCAGCTTGGCGACAGGGGGCTACGAGCAGTACTTC.

The chain combines TRBV7-3 with TRBJ2-2; unclear D gene. There are 13 residues in the CDR3. Trimming left V 2 bases short and J 4 bases short, with 5 bases between. The germline V gene encodes CDR1 SGHTA and CDR2 FQGTGA. CDR3 sequence (DNA): TGTGCCAGCAGCTTAGCCGGCACCGGGGAGCTGTTTTTT. This gives the protein CASSLAGTGELFF.

V usage is TRBV18 and J usage is TRBJ1-3; no firm D call. There are 15 residues in the CDR3. The V end lost 1 base, the J end lost 0 bases, and 7 bases lay between the germline ends. Germline CDR1 is KGHSH and CDR2 is LQKENI. The CDR3 coding sequence is TGTGCCAGCTCACCACAGCAGGTCTCTGGAAACACCATATATTTT. Protein sequence: CASSPQQVSGNTIYF.

The gene calls are TRBV13 and TRBJ2-5; D unresolved. The CDR3 contains 12 residues. The germline V and J ends were trimmed by 3 bases and 4 bases, with 6 bases remaining between them. Germline V gives CDR1 PRHDT, CDR2 FYEKMQ (reference sequence). The CDR3: CASSFARETQYF. The CDR3, as DNA: TGTGCCAGCAGCTTTGCCCGAGAGACCCAGTACTTC.

The rearrangement links TRBV6-1 to TRBJ2-3; TRBD1 matches at 7 bases. J gave up 1 base and V 6 bases, and 4 bases lay outside the gene matches. CDR1 and CDR2 (germline): MNHNS, SASEGT. The CDR3 is made up of 14 amino acids. CDR3 amino acids: CASSGQGGTDTQYF. Here the CDR3 DNA reads TGTGCCAGCAGCGGGCAGGGGGGCACAGATACGCAGTATTTT.

The V call is TRBV27, the J call TRBJ2-4, with 7 bases fitting TRBD2. V dropped 3 bases and J dropped 2; count of bases not matched to a gene: 4. Per germline, CDR1 MNHEY and CDR2 SMNVEV (reference sequence). The CDR3 sequence is 15 residues long. CDR3 in DNA: TGTGCCAGCAGTTTGGGGGGGGATCCCAAAAACATTCAGTACTTC. It codes for CASSLGGDPKNIQYF.

The table lists this clone with a count of one. The chain has TRBV19 and TRBJ2-1; 9 bases align to TRBD2. The CDR3 totals 15 residues. J lost 6 bases, V lost 7 bases, and 10 bases had no gene match. Germline V gene sequence: CDR1 LNHDA, CDR2 SQIVND (reference sequence). CDR3 residues: CASILGLAGFNEQFF. DNA for the CDR3: TGTGCCAGTATACTTGGCCTAGCGGGGTTCAATGAGCAGTTCTTC.

This rearrangement joins TRBV9 to TRBJ2-5, with D possibly matching TRBD1 (5 bases). The germline gives CDR1 SGDLS, CDR2 YYNGEE. The CDR3 sequence is 16 residues long. V was shortened by 4 bases and J by 5 bases, with 21 bases between the two germline ends. This chain's CDR3 is CASSPALGQGRETQYF. The CDR3 nucleotides read TGTGCCAGCAGCCCAGCCTTAGGCCAGGGCAGGGAGACCCAGTACTTC.

V usage is TRBV7-2 and J usage is TRBJ2-1, with D perhaps matching TRBD2 (7 bases). Trimming took off 0 bases at V and 3 bases at J, with 9 bases between the two ends. The germline gives CDR1 SGHTA, CDR2 FQGNSA. CDR3 size: 15 residues. CDR3 in DNA: TGTGCCAGCAGCTTAGCGGGGGGGCTCTACAATGAGCAGTTCTTC. It encodes CASSLAGGLYNEQFF.

Only one count was recorded for this clone. This chain connects TRBV6-6 to TRBJ1-2; D may be TRBD1 (5 bases). There are 14 residues in the CDR3. CDR1 and CDR2 (germline): MNHNY, SVGAGI (reference sequence). V lost 5 bases and J lost 3, with 13 bases in between. The CDR3 DNA reads as TGTGCCAGCAGTCTTCCCGGGGACGACTATGGCTACACCTTC. Encoded protein: CASSLPGDDYGYTF.

The chain has TRBV9 and TRBJ2-7; maybe TRBD1 (6 bases). Germline V lookup: CDR1 SGDLS, CDR2 YYNGEE. Trimming removed 3 bases at V and 9 bases at J, with 16 bases between. The CDR3 runs 13 residues. The CDR3, as DNA: TGTGCCAGCAGCGCCGCAGGGGACGTTAGGCAGTACTTC. Amino acids: CASSAAGDVRQYF.

The V call is TRBV7-9, the J call TRBJ2-2; maybe TRBD2 (5 bases). Germline values: CDR1 SEHNR, CDR2 FQNEAQ (reference sequence). The CDR3 extends over 14 amino acids. The ends were cut back, 0 bases at V and 7 bases at J, with 9 bases in the middle. The CDR3 reads CASSLADAGGELFF. The CDR3 DNA sequence: TGTGCCAGCAGCTTAGCTGATGCGGGCGGGGAGCTGTTTTTT.

This clone occurred a few times. At the DNA level, this CDR3 is encoded by other sequences in the same sample as well. The rearrangement joins TRBV2 to TRBJ2-1, with D tentatively TRBD2 (5 bases). Trimming pared 3 bases from V and 2 bases from J, leaving 11 bases between. This CDR3 is 15 amino acids long. CDR1 and CDR2 (germline): SNHLY, FYNNEI. This CDR3 is CASSERAGAYNEQFF. The CDR3, as DNA: TGTGCCAGCAGTGAGCGGGCAGGTGCCTACAATGAGCAGTTCTTC.

This rearrangement joins TRBV5-8 to TRBJ2-1; D tentatively fits TRBD1 or TRBD2 (5 bases each). Germline CDR1 and CDR2: SGHTS and YDEGEE. The ends were cut back, 2 bases at V and 9 bases at J, with 12 bases in the middle. CDR3 length: 13 amino acids. The CDR3 loop reads CASSLMRGGEQFF. In DNA, the CDR3 is TGTGCCAGCAGCTTAATGAGGGGCGGTGAGCAGTTCTTC.

The V and J genes are TRBV10-1 and TRBJ2-2; the match to TRBD1 covers 12 bases. The germline CDR1 and CDR2 sequences are WNHNN and SYGVQD (reference sequence). The CDR3 extends over 18 amino acids. V shed 0 bases and J 2 bases; nucleotides not matched to a gene: 4. CDR3 sequence reads: CASSESEGQGANTGELFF. The CDR3 region has the DNA TGCGCCAGCAGTGAGTCCGAGGGACAGGGGGCTAACACCGGGGAGCTGTTTTTT.

This clone has only one observation. This chain connects TRBV11-1 to TRBJ1-1, with D possibly being TRBD1 (5 bases). Germline V gives CDR1 SGHAT, CDR2 FQDESV (reference sequence). Trimming stripped 4 bases from V and 1 base from J, with 10 bases between. This CDR3 is built from 14 residues. CDR3 nucleotide sequence: TGTGCCAGCAGCTCCCATGGGGGGAACACTGAAGCTTTCTTT. Translating gives CASSSHGGNTEAFF.